A single sample is the source of the 27 T cell receptor beta chains below, sequenced in a study of shared clonotypes between healthy human individuals. As defined, naive CD8 cells were CD45RO-negative and positively selected for CCR7, with terminally differentiated effector memory CD45RA+ cells excluded. Produced via immunoSEQ multiplex PCR; TCRdb's table is partial and in-frame only. The table includes more than 2 million clones, about 94% detected once. The sequenced sample was naive CD8+ T cells sorted from blood. The source of these receptors is a man aged 18 to 35 in good health.

The chain recombines TRBV7-9 with TRBJ1-2, with D unresolved. Trimming shortened V by 3 bases and J by 8 bases, and 16 bases separated the two germline ends. The CDR3 length is 14 residues. Germline lookup yields CDR1 SEHNR and CDR2 FQNEAQ (reference sequence). The CDR3 DNA follows: TGTGCCAGCAGCTTCCCACTTAGCTCAGAGGGCTACACCTTC. It codes for CASSFPLSSEGYTF.

This chain connects TRBV27 to TRBJ2-2, with TRBD1 matching over 7 bases. CDR1 and CDR2 from the germline V gene are MNHEY and SMNVEV (reference sequence). The CDR3 is 13 residues long. CDR3 coding DNA: TGTGCGACAGGGCTCGCGAACACCGGGGAGCTGTTTTTT. Its protein is CATGLANTGELFF.

On this clone: This specimen includes other DNA sequences encoding the same CDR3. The V gene is TRBV7-9, the J gene TRBJ2-7, with D possibly TRBD2 on 5 matching bases. CDR1 is SEHNR and CDR2 is FQNEAQ in the germline V gene (reference sequence). The CDR3 length is 14 residues. Trimming removed 2 bases from V and 2 bases from J, with 10 bases in between. This CDR3 reads CASSLSEGPYEQYF. CDR3 in DNA: TGTGCCAGCAGCTTATCAGAGGGTCCCTACGAGCAGTACTTC.

For this clone: This sample includes further DNA sequences coding for the same CDR3. This chain links TRBV7-8 with TRBJ2-7; D remains unclear. This CDR3 has 13 residues. V was clipped by 1 base and J by 2 bases, with 6 bases between them. Looked up from germline, CDR1 is SGHVS and CDR2 is FQNEAQ. The DNA of the CDR3 is TGTGCCAGCAGCTTAGGGAGCACCTACGAGCAGTACTTC. Amino acid sequence: CASSLGSTYEQYF.

The chain couples TRBV13 to TRBJ2-7; D remains unclear. CDR3 length equals 12 residues. Trimming took 5 bases from V and 3 from J, leaving 8 bases between them. Germline-derived CDR1 and CDR2 are PRHDT and FYEKMQ (reference sequence). The CDR3 loop is CASSDMGYEQYF. As DNA, the CDR3 is TGTGCCAGCAGCGACATGGGCTACGAGCAGTACTTC.

The rearrangement links TRBV19 to TRBJ2-1; no reliable D call. This CDR3 is built from 17 residues. Germline values: CDR1 LNHDA, CDR2 SQIVND (reference sequence). V was clipped by 0 bases and J by 0 bases, with 12 bases between them. The CDR3 DNA reads TGTGCCAGTAGTATAGAGGTTGGAACAGTCTCCTACAATGAGCAGTTCTTC. This codes for CASSIEVGTVSYNEQFF.

This sequence joins TRBV10-3 and TRBJ2-6; D is possibly TRBD1 or TRBD2 (5 bases each). Germline CDR1 and CDR2: ENHRY and SYGVKD. V was cut by 7 bases and J by 1 base, with 8 bases left in between. CDR3 length equals 14 residues. The CDR3 DNA sequence: TGTGCCATCACCGAGGGGTCTGGGGCCAACGTCCTGACTTTC. Encoded protein: CAITEGSGANVLTF.

The chain recombines TRBV10-3 with TRBJ1-5; D uncertain. The ends were cut back, 2 bases at V and 1 base at J, with 9 bases in the middle. The CDR3 is 15 amino acids. CDR1 and CDR2 (germline): ENHRY, SYGVKD. CDR3 sequence (DNA): TGTGCCATCAGTGAGGAGGGAGGAAGCAATCAGCCCCAGCATTTT. Encoded protein: CAISEEGGSNQPQHF.

The chain combines TRBV4-1 with TRBJ1-3; D not resolved. V shed 4 bases and J shed 0 bases, with 10 bases lying between them. CDR1 is MGHRA, CDR2 YSYEKL, per germline. CDR3 length equals 15 residues. CDR3 sequence reads: CASSPPGGSGNTIYF. CDR3 in DNA: TGCGCCAGCAGCCCGCCGGGCGGCTCTGGAAACACCATATATTTT.

The V and J genes are TRBV13 and TRBJ2-7; the D gene is possibly TRBD1 (5 bases). Germline CDR1 and CDR2: PRHDT and FYEKMQ (reference sequence). The CDR3 runs 13 residues. The V end was cut by 0 bases, the J end by 6 bases, with 9 bases between. The CDR3: CASSLGTALEQYF. The CDR3 DNA reads TGTGCCAGCAGCTTAGGGACAGCACTCGAGCAGTACTTC.

The chain employs TRBV30 and TRBJ1-2; 9 bases match TRBD1. From germline, CDR1 is GTSNPN and CDR2 SVGIG (reference sequence). This CDR3 contains 15 residues. The V and J ends lost 3 bases and 5 bases, in that order; junction bases with no gene match: 10. CDR3 loop: CAWSTPGQGTYGYTF. CDR3 DNA sequence: TGTGCCTGGAGCACCCCGGGACAGGGCACTTATGGCTACACCTTC. Full variable domain (missing parts from reference TRBV30 and TRBJ1-2): SQTIHQWPATLVQPVGSPLSLECTVEGTSNPNLYWYRQAAGRGLQLLFYSVGIGQISSEVPQNLSASRPQDRQFILSSKKLLLSDSGFYLCAWSTPGQGTYGYTFGSGTRLTVV.

Notes on this clone: The same CDR3 is also encoded by other DNA sequences in this sample. The V call is TRBV10-3, the J call TRBJ2-1, with no clear D. Per germline, CDR1 ENHRY and CDR2 SYGVKD. This CDR3 is 11 amino acids long. V was shortened by 4 bases and J by 6 bases, with 4 bases between the two germline ends. Here the CDR3 reads CAISVGNEQFF. The CDR3, as DNA: TGTGCCATCAGTGTAGGCAATGAGCAGTTCTTC.

This clone was observed a single time. Within the sample, other DNA sequences also encode this same CDR3. The chain employs TRBV7-9 and TRBJ1-2, with D unclear. The CDR3 loop spans 14 amino acids. The V end was cut by 2 bases, the J end by 0 bases, with 7 bases between. Germline lookup yields CDR1 SEHNR and CDR2 FQNEAQ (reference sequence). CDR3 residues: CASSLSGANYGYTF. The CDR3 nucleotides read TGTGCCAGCAGCTTATCAGGAGCTAACTATGGCTACACCTTC.

This clone was observed a few times. CDR3 residues: CASSGLAGEGQPQHF. The CDR3 nucleotides are TGTGCCAGCAGTGGGCTGGCAGGAGAGGGCCAGCCCCAGCATTTT. The chain has TRBV2 and TRBJ1-5; unclear D gene. Trimming took 4 bases from V and 7 from J, leaving 17 bases between them. Germline V lookup: CDR1 SNHLY, CDR2 FYNNEI. The CDR3 extends over 15 amino acids.

The genes are TRBV5-4 and TRBJ2-5; D not certain. This CDR3 spans 13 amino acids. CDR1 SGHNT and CDR2 YYREEE come from the germline V gene (reference sequence). Trimming took off 0 bases at V and 4 bases at J, with 7 bases between the two ends. CDR3: CASSLDPGETQYF. The CDR3 DNA is TGTGCCAGCAGCTTGGACCCGGGAGAGACCCAGTACTTC.

DNA of the CDR3: TGTGCCAGCAGTGCAGGGCCCATGAACACTGAAGCTTTCTTT. The encoded protein is CASSAGPMNTEAFF. The genes are TRBV2 and TRBJ1-1, with a weak D call TRBD1 (5 bases). The ends were cut back, 4 bases at V and 0 bases at J, with 9 bases in the middle. Looked up from germline, CDR1 is SNHLY and CDR2 is FYNNEI. The length of the CDR3 is 14 residues.

Concerning this clone: The sample carries other DNA sequences with the same CDR3. V usage is TRBV7-6 and J usage is TRBJ2-2; D remains unclear. This CDR3 is 12 amino acids long. Per the germline V gene, CDR1 is SGHVS and CDR2 is FNYEAQ. V was cut by 3 bases and J by 5 bases, with 4 bases left in between. CDR3 sequence: CASSFGTGELFF. CDR3 bases: TGTGCCAGCAGCTTCGGGACCGGGGAGCTGTTTTTT.

The V and J genes are TRBV5-6 and TRBJ2-1, with TRBD1 as a possible D gene (6 bases). Per the germline V gene, CDR1 is SGHDT and CDR2 is YYEEEE. The CDR3 runs to 13 residues. Trimming removed 3 bases at V and 5 bases at J, with 9 bases between. Written as DNA, the CDR3 is TGTGCCAGCAGCTACCGGACAGACAATGAGCAGTTCTTC. Translated: CASSYRTDNEQFF.

CDR3 loop: CASSYSAGNAETQYF. As DNA, the CDR3 is TGTGCCAGCAGTTACTCTGCAGGGAATGCGGAGACCCAGTACTTC. This chain joins TRBV6-5 and TRBJ2-5; perhaps TRBD1 as D (5 bases). V lost 0 bases to trimming and J lost 5 bases, with 13 bases between them. This CDR3 has 15 amino acids. Germline CDR1 is MNHEY and CDR2 is SVGAGI.

This chain joins TRBV7-6 and TRBJ1-5, with a tentative D call TRBD1 (5 bases). Germline CDR1 and CDR2: SGHVS and FNYEAQ. V was trimmed by 1 base and J by 7 bases, leaving 26 bases between them. This CDR3 comprises 19 residues. CDR3 region: CASSLGFSGTPAEGQPQHF. The DNA of the CDR3 is TGTGCCAGCAGCTTAGGCTTTTCGGGGACCCCCGCCGAGGGGCAGCCCCAGCATTTT.

The chain joins TRBV25-1 to TRBJ2-1, with TRBD1 matching over 9 bases. The CDR3 runs 14 residues. Trimming cost V 5 bases and J 5 bases; bases outside gene matches: 4. Germline V gene sequence: CDR1 MGHDK, CDR2 SYGVNS. The DNA for the CDR3 is TGTGCCAGCAGTCTCGGGACAGGGAACAATGAGCAGTTCTTC. It codes for CASSLGTGNNEQFF.

V usage is TRBV19 and J usage is TRBJ2-7, with a tentative D call TRBD2 (5 bases). Trimming cost V 3 bases and J 0 bases, with 12 bases left between them. Looked up from germline, CDR1 is LNHDA and CDR2 is SQIVND (reference sequence). CDR3 length equals 15 residues. The CDR3 nucleotides are TGTGCCAGTAGTATTTCCGGAGGATACTCCTACGAGCAGTACTTC. Translation: CASSISGGYSYEQYF. Full variable domain (rest looked up from reference TRBV19 and TRBJ2-7): DGGITQSPKYLFRKEGQNVTLSCEQNLNHDAMYWYRQDPGQGLRLIYYSQIVNDFQKGDIAEGYSVSREKKESFPLTVTSAQKNPTAFYLCASSISGGYSYEQYFGPGTRLTVT.

V is TRBV27 and J is TRBJ2-4; weak D call: TRBD1 (6 bases). There are 14 residues in the CDR3. V shed 5 bases and J shed 1 base, with 9 bases lying between them. CDR1 is MNHEY, CDR2 SMNVEV, per germline (reference sequence). The CDR3 DNA reads TGTGCCAGCAGTCTCCAGGGGGCCAAAAACATTCAGTACTTC. This translates into CASSLQGAKNIQYF.

The gene calls are TRBV27 and TRBJ1-5; 7 bases line up with TRBD1. With V trimmed by 4 bases and J by 6 bases, 6 bases remained unmatched. CDR1 and CDR2 from the germline V gene are MNHEY and SMNVEV (reference sequence). The CDR3 is 14 residues long. The CDR3 DNA is TGTGCCAGCAGTTGGCAGGGGGGTGGTCAGCCCCAGCATTTT. It yields the protein CASSWQGGGQPQHF.

This clone was recorded only once. This sample includes further DNA sequences coding for the same CDR3. The rearrangement uses TRBV18 and TRBJ2-7; TRBD1 agrees at 9 bases. This CDR3 is built from 15 residues. Germline V gives CDR1 KGHSH, CDR2 LQKENI. V was clipped by 3 bases and J by 3 bases; unmatched bases: 6. The CDR3 DNA follows: TGTGCCAGCTCACCCCGGGACAGGGCCTTCTACGAGCAGTACTTC. Translation gives CASSPRDRAFYEQYF. The variable domain in full, with the rest retrieved from reference TRBV18 and TRBJ2-7, is NAGVMQNPRHLVRRRGQEARLRCSPMKGHSHVYWYRQLPEEGLKFMVYLQKENIIDESGMPKERFSAEFPKEGPSILRIQQVVRGDSAAYFCASSPRDRAFYEQYFGPGTRLTVT.

The V call is TRBV6-1, the J call TRBJ2-7; 8 nucleotides agree with TRBD1. CDR1 is MNHNS, CDR2 SASEGT, per germline. The CDR3 totals 14 residues. V was clipped by 2 bases and J by 4 bases; unmatched bases: 4. The CDR3 region has the DNA TGTGCCAGCAGTGAAAGGGGACAGGTTTACGAGCAGTACTTC. It translates to CASSERGQVYEQYF.

The J gene is TRBJ1-5, the V gene TRBV7-9; 8 positions agree with TRBD1. The germline V gene has CDR1 SEHNR and CDR2 FQNEAQ (reference sequence). V dropped 2 bases and J dropped 6; count of bases not matched to a gene: 9. The CDR3 sequence is 16 residues long. The CDR3 loop reads CASSLSSQGAGQPQHF. CDR3 sequence (DNA): TGTGCCAGCAGCTTAAGTTCCCAGGGGGCAGGTCAGCCCCAGCATTTT.